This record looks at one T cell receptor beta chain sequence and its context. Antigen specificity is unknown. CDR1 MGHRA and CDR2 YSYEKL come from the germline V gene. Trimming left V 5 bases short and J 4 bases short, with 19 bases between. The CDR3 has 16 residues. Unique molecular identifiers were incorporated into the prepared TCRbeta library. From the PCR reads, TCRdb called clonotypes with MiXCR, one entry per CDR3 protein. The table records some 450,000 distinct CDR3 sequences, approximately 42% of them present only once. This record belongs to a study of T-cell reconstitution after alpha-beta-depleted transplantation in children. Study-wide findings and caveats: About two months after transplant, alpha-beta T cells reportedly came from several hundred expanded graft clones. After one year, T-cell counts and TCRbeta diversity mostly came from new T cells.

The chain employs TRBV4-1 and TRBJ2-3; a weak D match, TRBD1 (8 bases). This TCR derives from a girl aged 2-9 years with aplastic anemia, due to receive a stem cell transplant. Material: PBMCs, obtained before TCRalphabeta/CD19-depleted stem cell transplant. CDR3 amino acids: CASSEPHRGGPDTQYF. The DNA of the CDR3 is TGCGCCAGCAGCGAACCTCACAGGGGGGGCCCAGATACGCAGTATTTT.